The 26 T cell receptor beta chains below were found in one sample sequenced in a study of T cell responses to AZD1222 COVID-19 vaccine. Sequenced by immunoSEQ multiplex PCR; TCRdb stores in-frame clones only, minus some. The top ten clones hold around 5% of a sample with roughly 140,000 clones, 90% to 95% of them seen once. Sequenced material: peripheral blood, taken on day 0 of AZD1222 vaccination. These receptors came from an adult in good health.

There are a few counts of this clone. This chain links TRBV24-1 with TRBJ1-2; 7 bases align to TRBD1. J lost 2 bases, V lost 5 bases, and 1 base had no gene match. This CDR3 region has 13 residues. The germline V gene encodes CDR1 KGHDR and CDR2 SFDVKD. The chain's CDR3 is CATSGDSNYGYTF. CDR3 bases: TGTGCCACCAGTGGGGACAGCAACTATGGCTACACCTTC.

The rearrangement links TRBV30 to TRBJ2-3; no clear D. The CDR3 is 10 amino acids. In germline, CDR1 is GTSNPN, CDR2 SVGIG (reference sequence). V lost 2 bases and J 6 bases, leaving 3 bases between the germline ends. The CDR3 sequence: CAWSRDTQYF. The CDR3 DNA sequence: TGTGCCTGGAGTCGGGATACGCAGTATTTT.

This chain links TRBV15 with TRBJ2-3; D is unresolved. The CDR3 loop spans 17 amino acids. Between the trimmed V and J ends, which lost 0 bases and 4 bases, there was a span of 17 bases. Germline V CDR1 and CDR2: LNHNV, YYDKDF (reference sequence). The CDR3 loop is CATSRDPGHRRPDTQYF. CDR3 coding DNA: TGTGCCACCAGCAGAGATCCGGGCCACCGTCGTCCAGATACGCAGTATTTT.

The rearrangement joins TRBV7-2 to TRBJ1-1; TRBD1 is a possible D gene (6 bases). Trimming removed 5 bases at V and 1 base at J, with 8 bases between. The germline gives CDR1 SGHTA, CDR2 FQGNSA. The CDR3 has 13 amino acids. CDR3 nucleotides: TGTGCCAGCAGCGGACAGCAGAACACTGAAGCTTTCTTT. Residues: CASSGQQNTEAFF.

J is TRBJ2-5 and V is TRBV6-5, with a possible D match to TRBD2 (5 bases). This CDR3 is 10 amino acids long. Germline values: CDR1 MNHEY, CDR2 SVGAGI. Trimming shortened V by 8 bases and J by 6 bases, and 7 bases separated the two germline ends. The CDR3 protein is CASGLKTQYF. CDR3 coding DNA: TGTGCCAGCGGACTGAAGACCCAGTACTTC.

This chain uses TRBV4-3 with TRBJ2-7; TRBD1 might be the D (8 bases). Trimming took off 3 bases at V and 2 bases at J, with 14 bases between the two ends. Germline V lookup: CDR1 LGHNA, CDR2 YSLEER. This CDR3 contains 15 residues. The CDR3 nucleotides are TGCGCCAGCAGCCAGTACAGGGGGGGAACCTACGAGCAGTACTTC. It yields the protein CASSQYRGGTYEQYF.

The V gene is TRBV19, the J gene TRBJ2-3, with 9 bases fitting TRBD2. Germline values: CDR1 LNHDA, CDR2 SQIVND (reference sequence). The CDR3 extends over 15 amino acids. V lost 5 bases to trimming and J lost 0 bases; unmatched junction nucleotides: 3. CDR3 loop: CASSLAGPSTDTQYF. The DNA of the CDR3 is TGTGCCAGTAGTCTAGCGGGGCCTAGCACAGATACGCAGTATTTT.

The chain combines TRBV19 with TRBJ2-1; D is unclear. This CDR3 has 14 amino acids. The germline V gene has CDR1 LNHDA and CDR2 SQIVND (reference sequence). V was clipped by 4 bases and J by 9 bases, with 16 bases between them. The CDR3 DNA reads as TGTGCCAGTAGTACGCTTGTTTTTTATGGTGAGCAGTTCTTC. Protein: CASSTLVFYGEQFF.

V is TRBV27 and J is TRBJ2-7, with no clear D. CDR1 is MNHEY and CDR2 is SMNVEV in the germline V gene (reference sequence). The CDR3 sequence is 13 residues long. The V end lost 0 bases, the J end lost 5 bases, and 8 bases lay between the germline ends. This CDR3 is CASSLSVGNEQYF. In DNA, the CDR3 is TGTGCCAGCAGTTTATCAGTAGGCAACGAGCAGTACTTC.

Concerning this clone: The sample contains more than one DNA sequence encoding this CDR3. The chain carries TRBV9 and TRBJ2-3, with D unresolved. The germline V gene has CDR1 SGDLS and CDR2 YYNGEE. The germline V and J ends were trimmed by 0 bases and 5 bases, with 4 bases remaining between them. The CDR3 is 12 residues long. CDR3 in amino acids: CASSVGGDTQYF. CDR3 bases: TGTGCCAGCAGCGTAGGAGGAGATACGCAGTATTTT. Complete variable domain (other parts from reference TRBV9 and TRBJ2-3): DSGVTQTPKHLITATGQRVTLRCSPRSGDLSVYWYQQSLDQGLQFLIQYYNGEERAKGNILERFSAQQFPDLHSELNLSSLELGDSALYFCASSVGGDTQYFGPGTRLTVL.

The CDR3 loop is CASSLVANTEAFF. In nucleotides, the CDR3 is TGTGCCAGCAGTTTGGTCGCTAACACTGAAGCTTTCTTT. This chain uses TRBV28 with TRBJ1-1; D is unresolved. Germline V gene data show CDR1 as MDHEN and CDR2 as SYDVKM. The V and J ends lost 3 bases and 2 bases respectively, with 7 bases between them. There are 13 residues in the CDR3.

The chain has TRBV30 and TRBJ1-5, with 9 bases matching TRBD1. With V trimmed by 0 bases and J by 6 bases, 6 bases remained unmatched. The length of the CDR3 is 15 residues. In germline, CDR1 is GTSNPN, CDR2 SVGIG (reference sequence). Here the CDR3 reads CAWSVKGQGSQPQHF. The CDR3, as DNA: TGTGCCTGGAGTGTAAAGGGACAGGGCTCTCAGCCCCAGCATTTT. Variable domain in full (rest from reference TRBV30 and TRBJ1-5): SQTIHQWPATLVQPVGSPLSLECTVEGTSNPNLYWYRQAAGRGLQLLFYSVGIGQISSEVPQNLSASRPQDRQFILSSKKLLLSDSGFYLCAWSVKGQGSQPQHFGDGTRLSIL.

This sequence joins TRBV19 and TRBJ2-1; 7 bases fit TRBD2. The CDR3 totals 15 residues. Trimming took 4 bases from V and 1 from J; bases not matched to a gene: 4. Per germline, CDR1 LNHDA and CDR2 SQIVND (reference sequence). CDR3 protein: CASSKGLGSYNEQFF. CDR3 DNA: TGTGCCAGTAGTAAAGGACTAGGTTCCTACAATGAGCAGTTCTTC.

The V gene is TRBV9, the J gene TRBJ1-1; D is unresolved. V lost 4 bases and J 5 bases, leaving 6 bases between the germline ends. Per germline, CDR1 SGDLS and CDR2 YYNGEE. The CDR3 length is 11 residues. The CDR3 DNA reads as TGTGCCAGCAGCCGAGGTACTGAAGCTTTCTTT. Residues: CASSRGTEAFF.

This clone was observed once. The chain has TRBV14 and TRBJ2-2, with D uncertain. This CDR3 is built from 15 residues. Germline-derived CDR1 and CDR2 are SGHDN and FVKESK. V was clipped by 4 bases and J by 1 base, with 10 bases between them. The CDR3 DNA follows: TGTGCCAGCAGCCGTCAACCTTTGAACACCGGGGAGCTGTTTTTT. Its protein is CASSRQPLNTGELFF.

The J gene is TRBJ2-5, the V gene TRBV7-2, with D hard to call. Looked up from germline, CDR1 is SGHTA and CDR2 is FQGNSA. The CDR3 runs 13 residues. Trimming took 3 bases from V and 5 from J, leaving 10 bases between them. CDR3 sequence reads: CASSLVMGETQYF. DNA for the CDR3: TGTGCCAGCAGCTTGGTCATGGGGGAGACCCAGTACTTC. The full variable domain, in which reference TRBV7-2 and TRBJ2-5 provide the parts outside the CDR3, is GAGVSQSPSNKVTEKGKDVELRCDPISGHTALYWYRQSLGQGLEFLIYFQGNSAPDKSGLPSDRFSAERTGGSVSTLTIQRTQQEDSAVYLCASSLVMGETQYFGPGTRLLVL.

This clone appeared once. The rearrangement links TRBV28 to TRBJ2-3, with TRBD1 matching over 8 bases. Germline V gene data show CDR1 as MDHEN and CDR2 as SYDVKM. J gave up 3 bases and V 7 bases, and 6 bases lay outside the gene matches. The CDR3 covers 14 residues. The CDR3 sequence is CASTTGGMTDTQYF. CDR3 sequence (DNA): TGTGCCAGCACCACAGGGGGTATGACAGATACGCAGTATTTT.

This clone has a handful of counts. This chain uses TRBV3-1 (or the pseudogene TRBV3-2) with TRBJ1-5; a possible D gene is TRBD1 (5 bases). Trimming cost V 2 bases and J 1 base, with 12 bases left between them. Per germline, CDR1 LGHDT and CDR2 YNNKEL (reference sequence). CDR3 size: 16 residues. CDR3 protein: CASSQTGAASNQPQHF. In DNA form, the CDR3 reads TGTGCCAGCAGCCAAACTGGGGCCGCAAGCAATCAGCCCCAGCATTTT.

The CDR3 protein is CASSAITGGWNEQFF. CDR3 bases: TGTGCCAGCAGCGCGATTACGGGAGGGTGGAATGAGCAGTTCTTC. The chain combines TRBV7-9 with TRBJ2-1; 8 nucleotides line up with TRBD2. Germline assignment: CDR1 SEHNR and CDR2 FQNEAQ (reference sequence). The CDR3 is 15 residues long. Losses at the gene ends were 5 bases for V and 7 bases for J; bases not matched to a gene: 10. The full variable domain, completed using reference TRBV7-9 and TRBJ2-1, is DTGVSQNPRHKITKRGQNVTFRCDPISEHNRLYWYRQTLGQGPEFLTYFQNEAQLEKSRLLSDRFSAERPKGSFSTLEIQRTEQGDSAMYLCASSAITGGWNEQFFGPGTRLTVL.

The CDR3 nucleotides are TGTGCCAGCAGCCGAGGGCGGGACTCATCCCCCGGGGAGCTGTTTTTT. This gives the protein CASSRGRDSSPGELFF. The chain uses TRBV7-3 and TRBJ2-2, with D perhaps matching TRBD2 (6 bases). This CDR3 has 16 residues. The V gene's germline CDR1 is SGHTA and CDR2 FQGTGA. V shed 5 bases and J shed 6 bases, with 19 bases lying between them. Complete variable domain (other parts from reference TRBV7-3 and TRBJ2-2): GAGVSQTPSNKVTEKGKYVELRCDPISGHTALYWYRQSLGQGPEFLIYFQGTGAADDSGLPNDRFFAVRPEGSVSTLKIQRTERGDSAVYLCASSRGRDSSPGELFFGEGSRLTVL.

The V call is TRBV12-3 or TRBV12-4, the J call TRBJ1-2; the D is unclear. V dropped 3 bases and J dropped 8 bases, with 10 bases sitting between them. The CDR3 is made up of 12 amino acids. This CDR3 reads CASSFLGGGYTF. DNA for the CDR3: TGTGCCAGCAGTTTTTTGGGAGGAGGCTACACCTTC.

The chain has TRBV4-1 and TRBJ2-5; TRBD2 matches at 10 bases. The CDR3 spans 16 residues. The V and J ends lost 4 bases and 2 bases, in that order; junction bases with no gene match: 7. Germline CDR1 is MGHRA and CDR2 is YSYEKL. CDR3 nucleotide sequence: TGCGCCAGCAGCCGAACACTAGCGGGGATTCAAGAGACCCAGTACTTC. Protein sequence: CASSRTLAGIQETQYF.

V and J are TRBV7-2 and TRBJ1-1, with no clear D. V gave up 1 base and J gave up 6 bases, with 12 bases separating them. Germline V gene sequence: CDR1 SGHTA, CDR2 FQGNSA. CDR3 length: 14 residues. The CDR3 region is CASSLVAVRSEAFF. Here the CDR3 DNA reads TGTGCCAGCAGCTTAGTCGCGGTTCGTTCTGAAGCTTTCTTT.

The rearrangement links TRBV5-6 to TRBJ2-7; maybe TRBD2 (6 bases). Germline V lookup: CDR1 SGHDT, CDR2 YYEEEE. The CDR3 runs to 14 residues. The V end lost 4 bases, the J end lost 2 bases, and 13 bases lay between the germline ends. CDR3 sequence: CASSPRDWPYEQYF. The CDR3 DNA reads TGTGCCAGCAGCCCGCGGGACTGGCCCTACGAGCAGTACTTC.

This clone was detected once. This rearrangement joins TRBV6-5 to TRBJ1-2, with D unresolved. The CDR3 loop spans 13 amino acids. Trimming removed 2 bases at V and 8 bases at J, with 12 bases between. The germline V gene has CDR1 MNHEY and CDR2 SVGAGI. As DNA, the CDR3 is TGTGCCAGCAGTTACACCAGGAATGAGGGCTACACCTTC. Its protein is CASSYTRNEGYTF.

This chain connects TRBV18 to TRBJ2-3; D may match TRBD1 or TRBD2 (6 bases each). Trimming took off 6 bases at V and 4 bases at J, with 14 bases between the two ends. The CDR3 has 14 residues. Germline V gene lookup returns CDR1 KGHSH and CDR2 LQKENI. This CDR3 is CASSSGGGPDTQYF. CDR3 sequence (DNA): TGTGCCAGCTCTTCGGGTGGGGGGCCAGATACGCAGTATTTT. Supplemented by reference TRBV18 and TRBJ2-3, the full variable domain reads NAGVMQNPRHLVRRRGQEARLRCSPMKGHSHVYWYRQLPEEGLKFMVYLQKENIIDESGMPKERFSAEFPKEGPSILRIQQVVRGDSAAYFCASSSGGGPDTQYFGPGTRLTVL.